The T cell receptor beta chain under discussion was sequenced for a study of blood T cell repertoires in COVID-19. Study details: Samples representing acute and convalescent COVID-19 were sourced from the United States, Italy and Spain.

CDR1 is LGHDT and CDR2 is YNNKEL in the germline V gene (reference sequence). Trimming took 4 bases from V and 1 from J; bases not matched to a gene: 4. The CDR3 has 15 amino acids. Sequenced by immunoSEQ multiplex PCR; TCRdb stores in-frame clones only, minus some. The sample includes 280,000 or so clones, approximately 91% seen only once; the top ten take about 8.5%. The specimen was peripheral blood. The V gene is TRBV3-1 (or the pseudogene TRBV3-2), the J gene TRBJ1-1, with 9 bases matching TRBD1. The sequence came from a man younger than 30 with active or convalescent COVID-19. In DNA, the CDR3 is TGTGCCAGCAGCCCTGGACAGGGGTCGAACACTGAAGCTTTCTTT. This gives the protein CASSPGQGSNTEAFF.